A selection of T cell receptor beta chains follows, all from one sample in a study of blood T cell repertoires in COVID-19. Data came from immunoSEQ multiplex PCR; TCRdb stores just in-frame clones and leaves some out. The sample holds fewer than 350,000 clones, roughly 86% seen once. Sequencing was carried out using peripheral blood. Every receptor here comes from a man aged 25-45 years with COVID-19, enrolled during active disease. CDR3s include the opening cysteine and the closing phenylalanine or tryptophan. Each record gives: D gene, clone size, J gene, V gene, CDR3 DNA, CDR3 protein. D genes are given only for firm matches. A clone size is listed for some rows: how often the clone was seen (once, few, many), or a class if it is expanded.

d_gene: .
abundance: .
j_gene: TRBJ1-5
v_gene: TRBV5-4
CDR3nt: TGTGCCAGCAGCATGGGAGGTGGCAATCAGCCCCAGCATTTT
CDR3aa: CASSMGGGNQPQHF

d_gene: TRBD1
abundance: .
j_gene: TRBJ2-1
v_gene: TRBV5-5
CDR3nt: TGTGCCAGCAGCCCATCCGGGACAGGGGTGAATGAGCAGTTCTTC
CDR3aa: CASSPSGTGVNEQFF

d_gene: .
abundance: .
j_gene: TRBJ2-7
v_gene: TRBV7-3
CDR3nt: TGTGCCAGCAGCTTAGAGGGAGGAAACGAGCAGTACTTC
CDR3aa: CASSLEGGNEQYF

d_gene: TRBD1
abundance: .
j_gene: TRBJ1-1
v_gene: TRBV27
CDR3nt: TGTGCCAGCAGTCCCCCCCTTGACAGGGTATCCCGCGGCACTGAAGCTTTCTTT
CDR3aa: CASSPPLDRVSRGTEAFF

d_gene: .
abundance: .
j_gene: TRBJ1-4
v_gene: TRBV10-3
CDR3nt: TGTGCCATCAGTGGGGTCCCCGGTCAGGGAAGAGAAAAACTGTTTTTT
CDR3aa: CAISGVPGQGREKLFF

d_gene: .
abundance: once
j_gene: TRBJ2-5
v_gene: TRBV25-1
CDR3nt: TGTGCCAGCAGTGAATCTGGCGGCAGTATTACAACCCTTAAACACTTC
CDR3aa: CASSESGGSITTLKHF

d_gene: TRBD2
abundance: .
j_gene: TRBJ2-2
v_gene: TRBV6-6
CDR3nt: TGTGCCAGCAATGCGGCGGGAGTAGAGACCGGGGAGCTGTTTTTT
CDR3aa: CASNAAGVETGELFF

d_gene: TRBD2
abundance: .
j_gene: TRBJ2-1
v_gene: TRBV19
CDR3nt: TGTGCCAGTAGTATAGTTGCGGGGGAGATAAATGAGCAGTTCTTC
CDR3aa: CASSIVAGEINEQFF

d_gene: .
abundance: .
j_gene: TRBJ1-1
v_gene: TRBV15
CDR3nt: TGTGCCACCAGCAGAGAGGGCACTTTGAACACTGAAGCTTTCTTT
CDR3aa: CATSREGTLNTEAFF

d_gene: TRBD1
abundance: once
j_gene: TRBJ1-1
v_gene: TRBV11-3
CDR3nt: TGTGCCAGCAGCTCCTTGACAGGGGGAAATATCGCCACTGAAGCTTTCTTT
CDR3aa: CASSSLTGGNIATEAFF

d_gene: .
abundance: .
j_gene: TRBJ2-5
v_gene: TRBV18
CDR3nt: TGTGCCAGCTCACCACCATCTGAGACCCAGTACTTC
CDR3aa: CASSPPSETQYF

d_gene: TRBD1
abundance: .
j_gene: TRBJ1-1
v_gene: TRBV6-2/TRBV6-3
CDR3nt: TGTGCCAGCAGTTCGTGGACAGGAAACACTGAAGCTTTCTTT
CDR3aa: CASSSWTGNTEAFF

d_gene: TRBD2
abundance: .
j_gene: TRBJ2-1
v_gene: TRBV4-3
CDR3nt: TGCGCCAGCAGCCCAGGGACTAGCAGAACATACAATGAGCAGTTCTTC
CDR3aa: CASSPGTSRTYNEQFF

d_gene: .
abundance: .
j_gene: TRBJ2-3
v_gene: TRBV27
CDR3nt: TGTGCCAGCAGTACACTAAGCGGTCGAAGCACAGATACGCAGTATTTT
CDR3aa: CASSTLSGRSTDTQYF

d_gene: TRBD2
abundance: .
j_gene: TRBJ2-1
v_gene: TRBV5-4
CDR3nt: TGTGCCAGCAGCTTGGGCGGGAGGGCTGTCAATGAGCAGTTCTTC
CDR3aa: CASSLGGRAVNEQFF

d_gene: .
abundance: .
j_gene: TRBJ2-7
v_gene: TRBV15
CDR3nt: TGTGCCACCAGCAGACAGGGTTGGTACGAGCAGTACTTC
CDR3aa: CATSRQGWYEQYF

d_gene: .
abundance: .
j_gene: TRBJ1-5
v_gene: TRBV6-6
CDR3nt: TGTGCCAGTCGTATGCCCACAGGGCCCAATCAGCCCCAGCATTTT
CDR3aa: CASRMPTGPNQPQHF

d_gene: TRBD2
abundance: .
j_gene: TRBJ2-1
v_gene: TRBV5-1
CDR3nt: TGCGCCAGCAGCTTGGGACTAGCGGGAGCCTACAATGAGCAGTTCTTC
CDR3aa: CASSLGLAGAYNEQFF

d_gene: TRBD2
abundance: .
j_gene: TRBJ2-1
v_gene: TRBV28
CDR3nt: TGTGCCAGCAGTCGATTCGGGACTAGCGCGGCGGATGAGCAGTTCTTC
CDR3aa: CASSRFGTSAADEQFF

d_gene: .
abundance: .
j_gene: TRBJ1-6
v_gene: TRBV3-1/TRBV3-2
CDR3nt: TGTGCCAGCAGGTCTTGGGCACAGAATAATTCACCCCTCCACTTT
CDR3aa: CASRSWAQNNSPLHF

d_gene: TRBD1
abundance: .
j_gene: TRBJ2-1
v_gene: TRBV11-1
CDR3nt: TGTGCCAGCAGCTCAACTCGGACAGGCGGGAATGAGCAGTTCTTC
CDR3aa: CASSSTRTGGNEQFF

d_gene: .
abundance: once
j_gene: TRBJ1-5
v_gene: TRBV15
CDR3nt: TGTGCCACCAGCAGAGATGGAGGTGGTACCGGGGCCCAGCATTTT
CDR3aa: CATSRDGGGTGAQHF

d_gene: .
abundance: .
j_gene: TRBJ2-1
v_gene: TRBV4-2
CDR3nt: TGTGCCAGCAGCCAAGTCAGGGCAGACAATGAGCAGTTCTTC
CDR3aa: CASSQVRADNEQFF

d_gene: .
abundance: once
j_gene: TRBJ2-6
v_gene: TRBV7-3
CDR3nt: TGTGCCAGCAGCTTACGGGGCTCTGGGGCCAACGTCCTGACTTTC
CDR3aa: CASSLRGSGANVLTF

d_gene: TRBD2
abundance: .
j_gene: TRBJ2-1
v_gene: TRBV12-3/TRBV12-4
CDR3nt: TGTGCCAGCAGACCCGGGACTAGCAATGAGCAGTTCTTC
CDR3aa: CASRPGTSNEQFF

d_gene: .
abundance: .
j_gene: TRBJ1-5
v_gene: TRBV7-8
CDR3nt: TGTGCCAGCAGCCTGCAACAGGGAAGCAATCAGCCCCAGCATTTT
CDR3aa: CASSLQQGSNQPQHF

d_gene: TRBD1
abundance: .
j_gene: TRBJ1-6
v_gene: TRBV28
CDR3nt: TGTGCCAGCAGTTTAGAGACAGGGGGCAATAGTTCACCCCTCCACTTT
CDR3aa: CASSLETGGNSSPLHF

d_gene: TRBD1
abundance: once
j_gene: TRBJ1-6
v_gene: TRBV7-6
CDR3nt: TGTGCCAGCAGCCAAGACAGGGGTCGTAATTCACCCCTCCACTTT
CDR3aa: CASSQDRGRNSPLHF

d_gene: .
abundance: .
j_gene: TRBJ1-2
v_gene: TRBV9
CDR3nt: TGTGCCAGCAGCGTAGAGGCGGGGGGCTACACCTTC
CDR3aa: CASSVEAGGYTF

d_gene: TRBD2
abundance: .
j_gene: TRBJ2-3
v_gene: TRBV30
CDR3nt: TGTGCCTGGAGTGTAATATGGACTAGCGGTCGACTCACAGATACGCAGTATTTT
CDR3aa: CAWSVIWTSGRLTDTQYF

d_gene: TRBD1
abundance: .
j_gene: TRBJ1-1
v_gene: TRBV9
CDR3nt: TGTGCCAGCAGCCCGACTACAGGGGCCCTTAACACTGAAGCTTTCTTT
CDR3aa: CASSPTTGALNTEAFF

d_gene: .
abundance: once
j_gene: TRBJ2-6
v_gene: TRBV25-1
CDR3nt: TGTGCCAGCAGTGCACAGGGCGCTGGGGCCAACGTCCTGACTTTC
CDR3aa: CASSAQGAGANVLTF

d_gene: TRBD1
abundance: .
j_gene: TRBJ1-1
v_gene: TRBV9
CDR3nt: TGTGCCAGCAGCGTAGGACAGGGCGGGGGGACTGAAGCTTTCTTT
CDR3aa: CASSVGQGGGTEAFF

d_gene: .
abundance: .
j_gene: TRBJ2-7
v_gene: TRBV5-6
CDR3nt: TGTGCCAGCACCTTCCAGGGGACCTACTCCTACGAGCAGTACTTC
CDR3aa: CASTFQGTYSYEQYF

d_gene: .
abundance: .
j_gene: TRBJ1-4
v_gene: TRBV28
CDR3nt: TGTGCCAGCAGCCTCTCCAGTTTAGCAGGGCAACATGAACAACTGTTTTTT
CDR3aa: CASSLSSLAGQHEQLFF

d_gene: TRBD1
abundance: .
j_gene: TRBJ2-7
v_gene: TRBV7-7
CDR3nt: TGTGCCAGCAGTGATACCGGGACAGGGTCATACGAGCAGTACTTC
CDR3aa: CASSDTGTGSYEQYF

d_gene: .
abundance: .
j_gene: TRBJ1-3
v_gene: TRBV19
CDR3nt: TGTGCCAGTAGTAACGGACACTTCCCAGGAAACACCATATATTTT
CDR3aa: CASSNGHFPGNTIYF